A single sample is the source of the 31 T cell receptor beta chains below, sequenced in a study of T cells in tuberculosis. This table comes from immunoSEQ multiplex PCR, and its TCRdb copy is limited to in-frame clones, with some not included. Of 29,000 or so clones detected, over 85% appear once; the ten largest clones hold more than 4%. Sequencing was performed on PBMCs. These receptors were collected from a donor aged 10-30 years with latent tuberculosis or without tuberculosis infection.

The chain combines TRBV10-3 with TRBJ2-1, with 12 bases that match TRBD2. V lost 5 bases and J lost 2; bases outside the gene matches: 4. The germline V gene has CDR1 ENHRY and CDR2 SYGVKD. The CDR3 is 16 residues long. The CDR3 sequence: CAISPSGGGTYNEQFF. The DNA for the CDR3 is TGTGCCATCAGTCCTAGCGGGGGGGGGACCTACAATGAGCAGTTCTTC.

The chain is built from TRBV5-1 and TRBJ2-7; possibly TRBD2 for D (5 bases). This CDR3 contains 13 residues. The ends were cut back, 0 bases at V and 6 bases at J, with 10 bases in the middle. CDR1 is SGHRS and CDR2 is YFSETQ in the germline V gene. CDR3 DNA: TGCGCCAGCAGCTTGGTGTATCGGGGCGAGCAGTACTTC. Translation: CASSLVYRGEQYF.

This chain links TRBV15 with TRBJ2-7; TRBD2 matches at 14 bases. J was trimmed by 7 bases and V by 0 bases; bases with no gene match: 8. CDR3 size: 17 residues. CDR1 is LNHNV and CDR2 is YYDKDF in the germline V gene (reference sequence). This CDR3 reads CATSRDVGRTSGREQYF. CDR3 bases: TGTGCCACCAGCAGAGATGTCGGGAGGACTAGCGGGAGGGAGCAGTACTTC.

The CDR3 DNA reads as TGCGCCAGCAGCCTCAATGGACGGACACTCTATGGCTACACCTTC. Encoded protein: CASSLNGRTLYGYTF. The chain couples TRBV5-1 to TRBJ1-2; weak D call: TRBD1 (5 bases). Germline V gene data show CDR1 as SGHRS and CDR2 as YFSETQ. There are 15 residues in the CDR3. The germline V and J ends were trimmed by 4 bases and 4 bases, with 17 bases remaining between them.

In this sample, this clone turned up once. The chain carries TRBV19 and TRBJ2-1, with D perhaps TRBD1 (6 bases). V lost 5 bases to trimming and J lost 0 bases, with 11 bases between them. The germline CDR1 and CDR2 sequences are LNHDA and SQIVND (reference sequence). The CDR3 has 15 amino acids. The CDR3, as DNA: TGTGCCAGTAGTTCCAGGGGTAGCTCCTACAATGAGCAGTTCTTC. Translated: CASSSRGSSYNEQFF. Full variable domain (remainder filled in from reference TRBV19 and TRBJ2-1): DGGITQSPKYLFRKEGQNVTLSCEQNLNHDAMYWYRQDPGQGLRLIYYSQIVNDFQKGDIAEGYSVSREKKESFPLTVTSAQKNPTAFYLCASSSRGSSYNEQFFGPGTRLTVL.

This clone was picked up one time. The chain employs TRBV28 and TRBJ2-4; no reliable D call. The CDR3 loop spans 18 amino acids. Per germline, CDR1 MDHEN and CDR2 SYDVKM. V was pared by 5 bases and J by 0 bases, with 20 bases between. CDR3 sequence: CASSPTAFYNLAKNIQYF. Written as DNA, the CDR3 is TGTGCCAGCAGTCCCACAGCCTTCTATAACCTAGCCAAAAACATTCAGTACTTC.

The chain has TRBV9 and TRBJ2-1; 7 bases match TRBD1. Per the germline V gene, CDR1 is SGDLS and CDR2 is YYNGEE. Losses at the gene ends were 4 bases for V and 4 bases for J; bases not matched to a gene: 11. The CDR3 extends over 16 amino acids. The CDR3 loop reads CASSTGVGRDYNEQFF. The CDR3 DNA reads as TGTGCCAGCAGCACAGGGGTCGGACGAGATTACAATGAGCAGTTCTTC.

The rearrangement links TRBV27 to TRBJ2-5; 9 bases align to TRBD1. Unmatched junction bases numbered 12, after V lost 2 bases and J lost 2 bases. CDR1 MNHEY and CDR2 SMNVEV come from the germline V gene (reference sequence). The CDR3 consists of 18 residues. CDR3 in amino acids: CASSLRVIGQGRQETQYF. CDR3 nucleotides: TGTGCCAGCAGTTTACGAGTTATCGGACAGGGGAGGCAAGAGACCCAGTACTTC.

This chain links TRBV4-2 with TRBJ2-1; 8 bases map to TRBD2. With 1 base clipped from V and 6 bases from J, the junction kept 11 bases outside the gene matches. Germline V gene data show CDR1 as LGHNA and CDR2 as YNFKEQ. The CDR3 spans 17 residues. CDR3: CASSQGKPGGAPNEQFF. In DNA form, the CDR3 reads TGTGCCAGCAGCCAAGGGAAACCCGGGGGGGCGCCCAATGAGCAGTTCTTC.

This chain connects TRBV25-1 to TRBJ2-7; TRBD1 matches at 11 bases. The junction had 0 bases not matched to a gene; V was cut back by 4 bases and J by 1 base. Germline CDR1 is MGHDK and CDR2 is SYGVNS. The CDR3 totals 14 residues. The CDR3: CASSGDRGSYEQYF. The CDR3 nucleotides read TGTGCCAGCAGTGGGGACAGGGGGTCCTACGAGCAGTACTTC.

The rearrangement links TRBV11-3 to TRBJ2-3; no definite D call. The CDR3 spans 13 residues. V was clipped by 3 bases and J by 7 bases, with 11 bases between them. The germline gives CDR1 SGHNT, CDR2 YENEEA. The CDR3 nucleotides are TGTGCCAGCAGCTTCGCGCGAACTAATACGCAGTATTTT. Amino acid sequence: CASSFARTNTQYF.

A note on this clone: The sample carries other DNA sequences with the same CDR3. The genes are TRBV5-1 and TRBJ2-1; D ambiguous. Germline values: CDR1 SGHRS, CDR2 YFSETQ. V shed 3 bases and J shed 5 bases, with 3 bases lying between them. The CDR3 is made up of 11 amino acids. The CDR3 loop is CASSSDNEQFF. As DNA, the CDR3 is TGCGCCAGCAGCTCGGACAATGAGCAGTTCTTC.

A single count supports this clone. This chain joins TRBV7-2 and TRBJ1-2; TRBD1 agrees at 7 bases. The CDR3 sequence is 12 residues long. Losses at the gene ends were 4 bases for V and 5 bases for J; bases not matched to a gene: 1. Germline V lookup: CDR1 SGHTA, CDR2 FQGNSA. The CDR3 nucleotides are TGTGCCAGCAGCTCACAGGGGTATGGCTACACCTTC. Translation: CASSSQGYGYTF.

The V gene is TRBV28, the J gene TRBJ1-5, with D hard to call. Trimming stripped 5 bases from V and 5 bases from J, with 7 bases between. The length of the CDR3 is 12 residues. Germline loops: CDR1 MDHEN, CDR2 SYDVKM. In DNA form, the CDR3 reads TGTGCCAGCAGTCTCGGGTATCAGCCCCAGCATTTT. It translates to CASSLGYQPQHF.

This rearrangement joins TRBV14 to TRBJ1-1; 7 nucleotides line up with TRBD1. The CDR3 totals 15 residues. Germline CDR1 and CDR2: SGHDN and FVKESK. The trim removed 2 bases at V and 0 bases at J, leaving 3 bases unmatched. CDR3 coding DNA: TGTGCCAGCAGCCAATGGGGACAGATGAACACTGAAGCTTTCTTT. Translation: CASSQWGQMNTEAFF.

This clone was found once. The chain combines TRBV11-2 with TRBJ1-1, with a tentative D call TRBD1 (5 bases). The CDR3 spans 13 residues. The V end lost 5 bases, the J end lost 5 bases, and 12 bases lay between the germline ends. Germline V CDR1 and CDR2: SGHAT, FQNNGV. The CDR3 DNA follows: TGTGCCAGCAGCCCACCGAAGGGGACTGAAGCTTTCTTT. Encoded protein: CASSPPKGTEAFF.

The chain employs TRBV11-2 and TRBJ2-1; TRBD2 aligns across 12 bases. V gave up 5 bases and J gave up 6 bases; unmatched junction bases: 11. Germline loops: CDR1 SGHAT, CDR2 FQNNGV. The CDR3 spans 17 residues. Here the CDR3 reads CASSLRLAGVWGNEQFF. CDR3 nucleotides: TGTGCCAGCAGCCTCCGACTAGCGGGGGTTTGGGGCAATGAGCAGTTCTTC. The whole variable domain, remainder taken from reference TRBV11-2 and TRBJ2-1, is EAGVAQSPRYKIIEKRQSVAFWCNPISGHATLYWYQQILGQGPKLLIQFQNNGVVDDSQLPKDRFSAERLKGVDSTLKIQPAKLEDSAVYLCASSLRLAGVWGNEQFFGPGTRLTVL.

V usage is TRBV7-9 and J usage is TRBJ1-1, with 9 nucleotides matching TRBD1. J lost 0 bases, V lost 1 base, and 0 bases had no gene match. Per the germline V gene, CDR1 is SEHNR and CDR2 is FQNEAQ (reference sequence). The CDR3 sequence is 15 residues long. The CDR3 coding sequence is TGTGCCAGCAGCTTAGGGGACAGGGTGAACACTGAAGCTTTCTTT. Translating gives CASSLGDRVNTEAFF.

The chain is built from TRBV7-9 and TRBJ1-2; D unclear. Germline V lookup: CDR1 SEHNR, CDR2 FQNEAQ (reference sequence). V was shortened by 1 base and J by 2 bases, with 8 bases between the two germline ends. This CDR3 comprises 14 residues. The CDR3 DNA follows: TGTGCCAGCAGCTTAGTGGTCGGGAACTATGGCTACACCTTC. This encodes CASSLVVGNYGYTF.

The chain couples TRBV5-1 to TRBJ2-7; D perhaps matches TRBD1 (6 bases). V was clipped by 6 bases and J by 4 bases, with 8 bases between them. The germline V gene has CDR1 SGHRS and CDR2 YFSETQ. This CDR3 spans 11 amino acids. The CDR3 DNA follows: TGCGCCAGCAAGGGGGAGTACGAGCAGTACTTC. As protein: CASKGEYEQYF.

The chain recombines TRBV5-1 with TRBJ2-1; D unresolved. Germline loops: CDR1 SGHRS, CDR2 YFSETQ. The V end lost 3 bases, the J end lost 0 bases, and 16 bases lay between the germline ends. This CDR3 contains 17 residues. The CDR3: CASSSPANSSSYNEQFF. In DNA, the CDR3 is TGCGCCAGCAGCTCCCCAGCGAATAGTAGCTCCTACAATGAGCAGTTCTTC.

Here the CDR3 reads CASSLNRAYNEQFF. The CDR3 DNA sequence: TGTGCCAGCAGCTTAAACAGGGCCTACAATGAGCAGTTCTTC. The chain uses TRBV11-2 and TRBJ2-1; tentative D call: TRBD1 (6 bases). Germline V gene sequence: CDR1 SGHAT, CDR2 FQNNGV. The CDR3 consists of 14 residues. Trimming pared 2 bases from V and 2 bases from J, leaving 7 bases between.

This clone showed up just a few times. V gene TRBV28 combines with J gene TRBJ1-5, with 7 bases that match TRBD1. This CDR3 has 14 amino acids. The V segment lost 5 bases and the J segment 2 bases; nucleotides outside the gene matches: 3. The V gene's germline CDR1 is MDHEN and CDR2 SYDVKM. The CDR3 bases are TGTGCCAGCAGTATCGGACAGGGCAATCAGCCCCAGCATTTT. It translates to CASSIGQGNQPQHF.

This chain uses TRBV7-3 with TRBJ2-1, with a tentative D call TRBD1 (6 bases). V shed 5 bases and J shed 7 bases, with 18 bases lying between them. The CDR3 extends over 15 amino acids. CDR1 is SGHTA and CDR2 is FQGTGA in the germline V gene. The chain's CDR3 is CASSQGGTPGNEQFF. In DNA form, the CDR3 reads TGTGCCAGCAGCCAAGGGGGAACTCCGGGGAATGAGCAGTTCTTC.

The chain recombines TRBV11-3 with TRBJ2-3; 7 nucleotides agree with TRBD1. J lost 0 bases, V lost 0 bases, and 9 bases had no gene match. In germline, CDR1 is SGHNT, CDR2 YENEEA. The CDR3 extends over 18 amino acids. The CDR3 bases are TGTGCCAGCAGCTTAGATCAAGGGGGACAGACTAGCACAGATACGCAGTATTTT. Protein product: CASSLDQGGQTSTDTQYF.

CDR3 protein: CASSPRKGDEKLFF. In DNA form, the CDR3 reads TGCGCCAGCAGCCCTAGGAAGGGGGACGAAAAACTGTTTTTT. The J gene is TRBJ1-4, the V gene TRBV5-1, with a weak D call TRBD1 (6 bases). V lost 4 bases and J lost 8, with 15 bases in between. The CDR3 sequence is 14 residues long. The germline V gene encodes CDR1 SGHRS and CDR2 YFSETQ.

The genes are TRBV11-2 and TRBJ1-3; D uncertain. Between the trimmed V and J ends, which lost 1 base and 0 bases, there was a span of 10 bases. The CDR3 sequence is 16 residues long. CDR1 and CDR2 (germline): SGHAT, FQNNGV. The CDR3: CASSLVRFGSGNTIYF. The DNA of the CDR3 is TGTGCCAGCAGCTTAGTACGGTTCGGCTCTGGAAACACCATATATTTT.

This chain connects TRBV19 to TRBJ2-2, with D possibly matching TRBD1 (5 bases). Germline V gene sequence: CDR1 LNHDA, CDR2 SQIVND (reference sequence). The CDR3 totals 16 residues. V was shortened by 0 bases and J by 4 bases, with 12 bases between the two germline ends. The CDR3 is CASSIDHSGSTGELFF. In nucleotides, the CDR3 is TGTGCCAGTAGTATAGACCACTCAGGGTCCACCGGGGAGCTGTTTTTT.

The DNA of the CDR3 is TGTGCCAGCAGTTTATCGCTAGCGGGGAGGGACAATGAGCAGTTCTTC. It codes for CASSLSLAGRDNEQFF. The J gene is TRBJ2-1, the V gene TRBV27, with 9 positions matching TRBD2. Germline V lookup: CDR1 MNHEY, CDR2 SMNVEV (reference sequence). There are 16 residues in the CDR3. Trimming at V came to 0 bases and at J to 5 bases, leaving 5 bases not matched to a gene.

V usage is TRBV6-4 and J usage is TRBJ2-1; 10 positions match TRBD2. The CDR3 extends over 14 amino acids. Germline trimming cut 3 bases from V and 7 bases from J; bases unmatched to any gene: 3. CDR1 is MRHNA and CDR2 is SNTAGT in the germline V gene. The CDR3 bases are TGTGCCAGCAGTGAGTCTAGCGGGGGAAATGAGCAGTTCTTC. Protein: CASSESSGGNEQFF.

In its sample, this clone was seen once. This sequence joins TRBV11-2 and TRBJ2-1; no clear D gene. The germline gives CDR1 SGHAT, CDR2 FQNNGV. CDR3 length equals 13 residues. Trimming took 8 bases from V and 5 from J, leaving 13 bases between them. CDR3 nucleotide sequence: TGTGCCAGCCACGCAACAAAGAACAATGAGCAGTTCTTC. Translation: CASHATKNNEQFF.